The next 23 T cell receptor beta chains were all read from a single sample in a study of T cells in Graves' hyperthyroidism and ophthalmopathy. RNA transcripts yielded amplified TCR beta CDR3 regions. The HTBI primer set was used in a first-round RT-PCR of the TCR CDR3. MiXCR, applied by TCRdb to the multiplex PCR reads, yields one record per CDR3 protein. Of about 520,000 distinct CDR3 sequences in the sample, 24% were seen once. Sequenced input: blood. The receptors come from a woman aged 25 to 39 with Graves' ophthalmopathy.

The rearrangement links TRBV20-1 to TRBJ1-5; TRBD1 is a possible D gene (5 bases). CDR3 size: 14 residues. Germline CDR1 and CDR2: DFQATT and SNEGSKA (reference sequence). The germline V and J ends were trimmed by 3 bases and 3 bases, with 12 bases remaining between them. DNA for the CDR3: TGCAGTGCTAGTGAGGGGTCGAACAATCAGCCCCAGCATTTT. Its translation: CSASEGSNNQPQHF.

The chain links TRBV6-5 to TRBJ1-2; TRBD1 matches at 8 bases. The germline V gene has CDR1 MNHEY and CDR2 SVGAGI. The CDR3 length is 17 residues. J lost 8 bases, V lost 0 bases, and 14 bases had no gene match. In nucleotides, the CDR3 is TGTGCCAGCAGTTACTCTCGAAGGCGGGACAGGACGGGGGGCTACACCTTC. It yields the protein CASSYSRRRDRTGGYTF.

This clonotype was recorded at least ten times. This rearrangement joins TRBV29-1 to TRBJ2-7; weak D call: TRBD1 (5 bases). V dropped 4 bases and J dropped 2 bases, with 12 bases sitting between them. The CDR3 length is 13 residues. Germline V lookup: CDR1 SQVTM, CDR2 ANQGSEA. CDR3 protein: CSVVQGIAYEQYF. The CDR3 DNA sequence: TGCAGCGTTGTGCAGGGTATTGCCTACGAGCAGTACTTC.

This clonotype has a handful of counts. J is TRBJ2-5 and V is TRBV7-9; 7 bases line up with TRBD1. The CDR3 has 15 amino acids. V dropped 1 base and J dropped 5; count of bases not matched to a gene: 7. CDR1 is SEHNR and CDR2 is FQNEAQ in the germline V gene (reference sequence). CDR3 protein: CASSLETGSSETQYF. The CDR3 nucleotides are TGTGCCAGCAGCTTAGAGACAGGGTCTTCGGAGACCCAGTACTTC.

This clonotype was counted ten times or more. This chain connects TRBV12-3 or TRBV12-4 to TRBJ1-5; D is uncertain. V dropped 3 bases and J dropped 1 base, with 7 bases sitting between them. The CDR3 covers 14 residues. Here the CDR3 reads CASSLGESNQPQHF. The CDR3 coding sequence is TGTGCCAGCAGTTTGGGAGAGAGCAATCAGCCCCAGCATTTT.

This clonotype was counted between two and nine times. The gene calls are TRBV11-2 and TRBJ2-7; either TRBD1 or TRBD2 may supply D (5 bases each). The V end lost 5 bases, the J end lost 3 bases, and 17 bases lay between the germline ends. CDR3 length: 15 amino acids. Germline values: CDR1 SGHAT, CDR2 FQNNGV. CDR3 amino acids: CASSIPGPQIYEQYF. CDR3 DNA sequence: TGTGCCAGCAGCATTCCGGGACCTCAAATCTACGAGCAGTACTTC. Full variable domain (missing parts from reference TRBV11-2 and TRBJ2-7): EAGVAQSPRYKIIEKRQSVAFWCNPISGHATLYWYQQILGQGPKLLIQFQNNGVVDDSQLPKDRFSAERLKGVDSTLKIQPAKLEDSAVYLCASSIPGPQIYEQYFGPGTRLTVT.

This clonotype showed up many times. The rearrangement joins TRBV28 to TRBJ1-2, with 7 bases identical to TRBD1. There are 13 residues in the CDR3. V gave up 6 bases and J gave up 2 bases; unmatched junction bases: 3. The germline gives CDR1 MDHEN, CDR2 SYDVKM. CDR3 residues: CASRGQINYGYTF. The CDR3 nucleotides read TGTGCCAGCAGGGGACAGATCAACTATGGCTACACCTTC.

V usage is TRBV20-1 and J usage is TRBJ1-6; D might be TRBD1 (5 bases). From germline, CDR1 is DFQATT and CDR2 SNEGSKA (reference sequence). CDR3 length: 12 residues. The CDR3 is CRVRDVRSPLHF. In DNA, the CDR3 is TGCAGGGTCCGGGACGTTAGGTCACCCCTCCACTTT.

V and J are TRBV6-1 and TRBJ1-1; 9 bases fit TRBD1. This CDR3 region has 14 residues. Germline CDR1 MNHNS, CDR2 SASEGT. V was clipped by 2 bases and J by 5 bases; unmatched bases: 3. The DNA of the CDR3 is TGTGCCAGCAGTGAAAACAGGGGGCCAACTGAAGCTTTCTTT. This translates into CASSENRGPTEAFF.

This clonotype was observed many times. The V and J genes are TRBV4-1 and TRBJ1-5; no firm D call. V was cut by 1 base and J by 0 bases, with 16 bases left in between. The CDR3 covers 18 residues. Germline values: CDR1 MGHRA, CDR2 YSYEKL. The CDR3 loop reads CASSQGLEGRYSNQPQHF. CDR3 coding DNA: TGCGCCAGCAGCCAAGGCTTGGAAGGGCGGTATAGCAATCAGCCCCAGCATTTT.

The genes are TRBV15 and TRBJ2-7; D is uncertain. The germline V gene has CDR1 LNHNV and CDR2 YYDKDF (reference sequence). Trimming left V 0 bases short and J 0 bases short, with 9 bases between. The CDR3 is 15 residues long. In DNA form, the CDR3 reads TGTGCCACCAGCAGAGATCGAGTCAGCTCCTACGAGCAGTACTTC. This translates into CATSRDRVSSYEQYF.

The chain has TRBV18 and TRBJ1-1; possibly TRBD1 for D (5 bases). CDR1 and CDR2 (germline): KGHSH, LQKENI. The CDR3 is 14 amino acids. Trimming removed 3 bases from V and 7 bases from J, with 15 bases in between. The CDR3 bases are TGTGCCAGCTCACCCACGACAGTCTTTCTTGAAGCTTTCTTT. It yields the protein CASSPTTVFLEAFF.

This clonotype was detected only a few times. The rearrangement joins TRBV6-4 to TRBJ1-6; D not certain. From germline, CDR1 is MRHNA and CDR2 SNTAGT. Trimming stripped 4 bases from V and 6 bases from J, with 7 bases between. This CDR3 has 13 residues. CDR3 in amino acids: CASSGQSNSPLHF. DNA of the CDR3: TGTGCCAGCAGTGGGCAGAGTAATTCACCCCTCCACTTT.

Many counts were recorded for this clonotype. V and J are TRBV20-1 and TRBJ2-7, with 8 bases aligning to TRBD2. This CDR3 comprises 15 residues. The germline CDR1 and CDR2 sequences are DFQATT and SNEGSKA (reference sequence). Trimming cost V 1 base and J 3 bases; bases outside gene matches: 8. The CDR3 protein is CSARAQASGYYEQYF. The CDR3 DNA is TGCAGTGCTAGAGCTCAGGCTAGCGGGTACTACGAGCAGTACTTC.

The chain has TRBV2 and TRBJ2-5, with TRBD1 matching 8 bases. Trimming cost V 4 bases and J 5 bases; bases outside gene matches: 6. The CDR3 runs 14 residues. Germline V gene lookup returns CDR1 SNHLY and CDR2 FYNNEI. CDR3 protein: CASSAYRGSETQYF. The DNA for the CDR3 is TGTGCCAGCAGTGCGTACAGGGGGAGTGAGACCCAGTACTTC.

The chain has TRBV14 and TRBJ2-7, with D perhaps TRBD2 (5 bases). The germline gives CDR1 SGHDN, CDR2 FVKESK. This CDR3 region has 11 residues. The germline V and J ends were trimmed by 3 bases and 10 bases, with 10 bases remaining between them. CDR3 DNA sequence: TGTGCCAGCAGCCACGGACTCACCCAGTACTTC. It specifies CASSHGLTQYF.

The chain joins TRBV19 to TRBJ2-5, with 11 positions matching TRBD1. Trimming took 6 bases from V and 6 from J; bases not matched to a gene: 12. Germline assignment: CDR1 LNHDA and CDR2 SQIVND (reference sequence). The CDR3 runs 16 residues. CDR3 in DNA: TGTGCCAGTAGGGGAGGAGGGACAGGGGGTAAAAAGACCCAGTACTTC. Protein product: CASRGGGTGGKKTQYF.

This clonotype has a count of ten or more. The J gene is TRBJ1-2, the V gene TRBV28, with 7 positions matching TRBD1. Losses at the gene ends were 3 bases for V and 3 bases for J; bases not matched to a gene: 4. The CDR3 consists of 14 residues. Germline assignment: CDR1 MDHEN and CDR2 SYDVKM. The CDR3 loop is CASSFTGDHYGYTF. CDR3 DNA: TGTGCCAGCAGTTTTACAGGGGATCACTATGGCTACACCTTC.

The CDR3 nucleotides read TGCGCCAGCAGCCAGGAAGGCAGCTCTAACTATGGCTACACCTTC. Its protein is CASSQEGSSNYGYTF. The chain employs TRBV5-1 and TRBJ1-2; D gene ambiguous. Trimming pared 4 bases from V and 0 bases from J, leaving 13 bases between. Per germline, CDR1 SGHRS and CDR2 YFSETQ. The CDR3 is 15 residues long.

This clonotype appeared many times. V gene TRBV6-1 combines with J gene TRBJ2-3, with D maybe TRBD2 (6 bases). The germline V gene has CDR1 MNHNS and CDR2 SASEGT. The V and J ends lost 2 bases and 9 bases respectively, with 12 bases between them. The CDR3 extends over 13 amino acids. The DNA for the CDR3 is TGTGCCAGCAGTGAAAGCGGACTACGAACGCAGTATTTT. Amino acid sequence: CASSESGLRTQYF.

This clonotype was seen a few times. The chain is built from TRBV6-2 or TRBV6-3 and TRBJ1-1; no clear D gene. Germline assignment: CDR1 MNHEY and CDR2 SVGEGT. The CDR3 runs 18 residues. V lost 0 bases, J lost 1 base, and 18 bases lay in between. The CDR3 reads CASSYSVVAQTKNTEAFF. The CDR3 region has the DNA TGTGCCAGCAGTTACTCGGTTGTGGCACAAACGAAGAACACTGAAGCTTTCTTT.

This clonotype was seen repeatedly, ten times or more. The chain carries TRBV7-9 and TRBJ1-1; the D is unclear. Germline-derived CDR1 and CDR2 are SEHNR and FQNEAQ (reference sequence). V lost 6 bases to trimming and J lost 7 bases, with 9 bases between them. The CDR3 length is 11 residues. CDR3 DNA: TGTGCCAGCAGTCCAGAGTATGAAGCTTTCTTT. Amino acids: CASSPEYEAFF.

This clonotype was seen many times. V and J are TRBV20-1 and TRBJ1-2; D uncertain. The CDR3 contains 17 residues. Germline V gene lookup returns CDR1 DFQATT and CDR2 SNEGSKA (reference sequence). V dropped 1 base and J dropped 4 bases, with 22 bases sitting between them. This chain's CDR3 is CSARGRPGPLGFYGYTF. In nucleotides, the CDR3 is TGCAGTGCTAGAGGCAGACCCGGACCATTGGGTTTCTATGGCTACACCTTC.